This TCR beta chain came from a study of control samples from healthy donors and cancer patients. V shed 0 bases, J shed 0 bases, and the junction held 6 bases outside the gene matches. CDR3 length: 17 amino acids. Germline V lookup: CDR1 SGHRS, CDR2 YFSETQ. Only in-frame clones appear in the TCRdb table, and some are missing; sequencing was by immunoSEQ multiplex PCR. The sample has around 120,000 clones; approximately 90% are singletons. The genes are TRBV5-1 and TRBJ2-1; 7 bases match TRBD1. Sequenced input: blood. This receptor was identified in a woman between 18 and 29 years old in good health. DNA of the CDR3: TGCGCCAGCAGCTTGGGAGGGACAGCGAACTCCTACAATGAGCAGTTCTTC. As protein: CASSLGGTANSYNEQFF.